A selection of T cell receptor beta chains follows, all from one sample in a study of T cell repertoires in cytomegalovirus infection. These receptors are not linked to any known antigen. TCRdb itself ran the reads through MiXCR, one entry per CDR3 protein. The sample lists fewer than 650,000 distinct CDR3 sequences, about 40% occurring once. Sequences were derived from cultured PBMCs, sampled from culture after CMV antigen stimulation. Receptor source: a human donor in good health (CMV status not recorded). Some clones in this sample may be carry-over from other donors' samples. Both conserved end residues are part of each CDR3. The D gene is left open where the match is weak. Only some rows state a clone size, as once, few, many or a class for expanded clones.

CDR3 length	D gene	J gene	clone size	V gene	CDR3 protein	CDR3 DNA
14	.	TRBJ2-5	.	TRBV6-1	CASTPRDGKKTQYF	TGTGCCAGCACCCCCCGGGACGGAAAAAAGACCCAGTACTTC
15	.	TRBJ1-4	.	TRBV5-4	CASSLAGGGNEKLFF	TGTGCCAGCAGCTTGGCCGGAGGGGGGAATGAAAAACTGTTTTTT
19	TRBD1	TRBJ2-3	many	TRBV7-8	CASSLAAGHRGSSTDTQYF	TGTGCCAGCAGCTTAGCGGCGGGCCACAGGGGTAGTAGCACAGATACGCAGTATTTT
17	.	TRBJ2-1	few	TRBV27	CASSTPYPVDYHNEQFF	TGTGCCAGCAGTACCCCCTACCCCGTAGATTATCACAATGAGCAGTTCTTC
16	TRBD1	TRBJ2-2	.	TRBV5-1	CASSPDRGPDTGELFF	TGCGCCAGCAGCCCGGACAGGGGTCCGGACACCGGGGAGCTGTTTTTT
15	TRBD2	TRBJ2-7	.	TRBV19	CASSARLVAGYEQYF	TGTGCCAGTAGTGCACGACTCGTAGCGGGGTACGAGCAGTACTTC
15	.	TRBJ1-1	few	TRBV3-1	CASSPRGEERTEAFF	TGTGCCAGCAGCCCACGAGGAGAGGAACGCACTGAAGCTTTCTTT
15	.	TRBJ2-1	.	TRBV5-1	CASSPSALTYNEQFF	TGCGCCAGCAGCCCTAGCGCATTGACATACAATGAGCAGTTCTTC
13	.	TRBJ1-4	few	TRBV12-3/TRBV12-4	CASSTTGGRKLFF	TGTGCCAGCAGTACAACCGGGGGTCGAAAACTGTTTTTT
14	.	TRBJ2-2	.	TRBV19	CASSLGIDTGELFF	TGTGCCAGTAGTTTGGGGATTGACACCGGGGAGCTGTTTTTT
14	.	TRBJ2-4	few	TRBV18	CASSPPQGKNIQYF	TGTGCCAGCTCACCACCTCAGGGCAAAAACATTCAGTACTTC
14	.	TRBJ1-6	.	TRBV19	CASSPRRYNSPLHF	TGTGCCAGTAGTCCTCGACGTTATAATTCACCCCTCCACTTT
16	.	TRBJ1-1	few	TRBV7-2	CASSLKYWQLNTEAFF	TGTGCCAGCAGCTTGAAATACTGGCAGCTGAACACTGAAGCTTTCTTT
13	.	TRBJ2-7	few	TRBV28	CASSPYRSYEQYF	TGTGCCAGCAGTCCATACAGATCCTACGAGCAGTACTTC